The sequence of this TCR beta chain was determined in a study of blood T cell repertoires in COVID-19. Only in-frame clones appear in the TCRdb table, and some are missing; sequencing was by immunoSEQ multiplex PCR. The table has 450,000 or so clones, around 90% seen once. Germline trimming cut 5 bases from V and 3 bases from J; bases unmatched to any gene: 8. Germline CDR1 is MNHEY and CDR2 is SVGAGI. The CDR3 length is 15 residues. The TCR comes from a man aged 18 to 35 who had recovered from COVID-19. The chain carries TRBV6-5 and TRBJ2-7; 9 bases line up with TRBD1. Sequencing was done on a sample of PBMCs or T cells enriched from blood (not recorded which). The CDR3 is CASSRGQGPHYEQYF. CDR3 DNA sequence: TGTGCCAGCAGTAGGGGACAGGGTCCTCACTACGAGCAGTACTTC.